This TCR beta chain was recorded in a study of graft-versus-host responses after intestinal transplantation. This clone was recorded only once. The antigen is undetermined. V was pared by 8 bases and J by 7 bases, with 6 bases between. Germline CDR1 reads SNHLY; CDR2 reads FYNNEI. The CDR3 covers 11 residues. Produced via immunoSEQ multiplex PCR; TCRdb's table is partial and in-frame only. The profile shows 85,000 to 90,000 clones, 85% to 90% of them singletons. The sequencing used unstimulated CD4+ T cells sorted from spleen or lymph node cells, collected before intestinal transplant. V gene TRBV2 combines with J gene TRBJ1-6; D unclear. This clonotype was obtained from a human donor who received an intestinal transplant. In DNA form, the CDR3 reads TGTGCCAGCGAGGAAAATTCACCCCTCCACTTT. Encoded protein: CASEENSPLHF.